This is a list of T cell receptor beta chains from one sample in a study of patients and donors after allogeneic stem cell transplantation. Each CDR3 protein gets one entry after TCRdb re-called the RT-PCR reads with MiXCR. The data show about 90,000 distinct CDR3 sequences, with about 44% seen just once and 50% to 75% held by the top ten. Sequenced material: blood, either unsorted or a sorted T cell fraction (not recorded which). These TCRs come from a human donor who was either an allogeneic HSCT recipient or a stem cell or donor lymphocyte infusion donor (not recorded which). It is not recorded whose cells these are; they may come from a transplant donor. Each CDR3 is given with its conserved first and last residue. A D gene is named only where the DNA matches it firmly. For some rows the clone size is stated as once, few or many, or as a class when expanded; others skip it.

v_call,j_call,d_call,clone_size,cdr3_aa,cdr3_nt
TRBV7-8,TRBJ1-1,-,few,CASSLVRQAQNTEAFF,TGTGCCAGCAGCTTAGTTAGACAGGCACAAAACACTGAAGCTTTCTTT
TRBV27,TRBJ1-2,-,few,CASSLVANRGYTF,TGTGCCAGCAGTTTAGTGGCCAACCGCGGCTACACCTTC
TRBV9,TRBJ1-2,TRBD1,many,CASSPRGQGDYGYTF,TGTGCCAGCAGCCCCAGAGGACAGGGGGACTATGGCTACACCTTC
TRBV6-2/TRBV6-3,TRBJ1-5,-,few,CASRDSGPYSNQPQHF,TGTGCCAGCAGGGACTCCGGACCTTATAGCAATCAGCCCCAGCATTTT
TRBV7-3,TRBJ1-6,-,-,CASSLIPGWDSPLHF,TGTGCCAGCAGCTTAATTCCAGGGTGGGATTCACCCCTCCACTTT
TRBV9,TRBJ2-7,-,-,CASSVDGASYEQYF,TGTGCCAGCAGCGTAGACGGGGCCTCCTACGAGCAGTACTTC
TRBV27,TRBJ1-5,TRBD1,-,CASRRQGGASNQPQHF,TGTGCCAGCAGGCGACAGGGGGGTGCGAGCAATCAGCCCCAGCATTTT
TRBV21-1,TRBJ1-5,-,-,CASSISQPQHF,TGTGCCAGCAGCATAAGTCAGCCCCAGCATTTT
TRBV9,TRBJ1-5,-,few,CASSEGVAGAQPQHF,TGTGCCAGCAGCGAGGGGGTGGCAGGGGCACAGCCCCAGCATTTT
TRBV25-1,TRBJ1-5,TRBD1,few,CASGGQGGHQPQHF,TGTGCCAGCGGGGGACAGGGAGGCCATCAGCCCCAGCATTTT
TRBV3-1,TRBJ1-3,-,-,CASSQVAGNTIYF,TGTGCCAGCAGCCAGGTAGCCGGAAACACCATATATTTT
TRBV20-1,TRBJ2-7,TRBD2,-,CSARDSGSWDEQYF,TGCAGTGCTAGAGACAGCGGGAGTTGGGACGAGCAGTACTTC
TRBV5-1,TRBJ1-1,TRBD1,few,CASSPDRGMRAEAFF,TGCGCCAGCAGCCCCGACAGGGGGATGAGGGCTGAAGCTTTCTTT
TRBV4-1,TRBJ1-6,-,-,CASSPTTSRMTGWNSPLHF,TGCGCCAGCAGCCCGACAACGAGTAGAATGACAGGCTGGAATTCACCCCTCCACTTT
TRBV27,TRBJ1-3,-,-,CASKLQGVPGNTIYF,TGTGCCAGCAAACTTCAGGGTGTCCCTGGAAACACCATATATTTT
TRBV28,TRBJ1-5,-,-,CASSLGRGRENNQPQHF,TGTGCCAGCAGTTTAGGTCGGGGGAGGGAAAACAATCAGCCCCAGCATTTT
TRBV27,TRBJ2-1,TRBD1,-,CASSPLTQGAGGNEQFF,TGTGCCAGCAGTCCTCTTACACAGGGGGCCGGGGGCAATGAGCAGTTCTTC
TRBV6-2/TRBV6-3,TRBJ1-5,-,-,CASRRSKGVQPQHF,TGTGCCAGCAGACGCTCAAAGGGAGTTCAGCCCCAGCATTTT
TRBV7-8,TRBJ1-2,-,-,CASSLDPRGLSYGYTF,TGTGCCAGCAGCTTAGACCCGCGGGGGCTCAGCTATGGCTACACCTTC
TRBV10-3,TRBJ1-2,-,few,CAIREGEGDGYTF,TGTGCCATCAGAGAGGGGGAGGGTGATGGCTACACCTTC
TRBV5-1,TRBJ2-2,TRBD2,-,CASSLTSGSPGELFF,TGCGCCAGCAGCCTCACTAGCGGGAGTCCCGGGGAGCTGTTTTTT
TRBV12-3/TRBV12-4,TRBJ2-1,TRBD1,-,CASTLQGATYNEQFF,TGTGCCAGCACCCTACAGGGGGCGACCTACAATGAGCAGTTCTTC
TRBV7-8,TRBJ1-6,-,-,CASSPRAGWNSPLHF,TGTGCCAGCAGCCCAAGGGCAGGGTGGAATTCACCCCTCCACTTT
TRBV4-3,TRBJ2-5,TRBD2,-,CASSQRLAGGGETQYF,TGCGCCAGCAGCCAGCGACTAGCGGGAGGGGGAGAGACCCAGTACTTC
TRBV11-2,TRBJ1-1,-,-,CASSPWGYRNTEAFF,TGTGCCAGCAGCCCCTGGGGGTACAGGAACACTGAAGCTTTCTTT
TRBV5-1,TRBJ1-1,-,few,CASSLGELNTEAFF,TGCGCCAGCAGCTTGGGTGAGTTGAACACTGAAGCTTTCTTT
TRBV3-1,TRBJ1-4,-,-,CASSQVRPSRGEKLFF,TGTGCCAGCAGCCAAGTCCGACCCTCAAGAGGTGAAAAACTGTTTTTT
TRBV20-1,TRBJ1-2,TRBD1,-,CSAHTGASGYGYTF,TGCAGTGCTCATACAGGGGCGTCGGGCTATGGCTACACCTTC
TRBV21-1,TRBJ1-5,-,-,CASSPWDSCVEHF,TGTGCCAGCAGCCCCTGGGACAGTTGTGTGGAGCATTTT
TRBV29-1,TRBJ2-1,TRBD2,-,CSVAAGDYNEQFF,TGCAGCGTTGCAGCGGGAGACTACAATGAGCAGTTCTTC
TRBV4-3,TRBJ1-2,-,-,CASSVQGNFGYTF,TGCGCCAGCAGCGTACAGGGTAATTTTGGCTACACCTTC
TRBV5-1,TRBJ2-7,TRBD2,-,CASSFETSGYEQYF,TGCGCCAGCAGCTTTGAGACTAGCGGTTACGAGCAGTACTTC
TRBV13,TRBJ2-1,TRBD2,-,CASSRGLAGGSYNEQFF,TGTGCCAGCAGCCGAGGACTAGCGGGAGGGTCCTACAATGAGCAGTTCTTC
TRBV18,TRBJ1-5,TRBD1,-,CASSSRDRNNQPQHF,TGTGCCAGCTCATCCCGGGACAGGAATAATCAGCCCCAGCATTTT
TRBV7-2,TRBJ2-7,TRBD2,-,CASSSLAGGGTYEQYF,TGTGCCAGCAGCTCCTTAGCGGGAGGAGGGACCTACGAGCAGTACTTC
TRBV7-3,TRBJ1-1,TRBD1,-,CASKPGTANTEAFF,TGTGCCAGCAAACCCGGGACAGCGAACACTGAAGCTTTCTTT
TRBV11-2,TRBJ2-3,-,-,CASSPGWGMRDTQYF,TGTGCCAGCAGCCCCGGGTGGGGAATGAGAGATACGCAGTATTTT
TRBV20-1,TRBJ2-7,TRBD1,-,CSVEDRAAIIYEQYF,TGCAGTGTTGAGGACAGGGCTGCAATTATTTACGAGCAGTACTTC
TRBV20-1,TRBJ2-1,-,-,CSAALSGYNEQFF,TGCAGTGCGGCCCTTAGCGGTTACAATGAGCAGTTCTTC
TRBV6-6,TRBJ1-5,TRBD1,-,CASSSRDRGNQPQHF,TGTGCCAGCAGTTCCCGGGACAGGGGCAATCAGCCCCAGCATTTT
TRBV20-1,TRBJ2-7,TRBD2,once,CSARAGTSGSIYEQYF,TGCAGTGCTAGAGCTGGGACTAGCGGGAGCATCTACGAGCAGTACTTC
TRBV6-1,TRBJ1-4,-,-,CASSEARWVTNEKLFF,TGTGCCAGCAGTGAAGCGCGGTGGGTTACCAATGAAAAACTGTTTTTT
TRBV12-3/TRBV12-4,TRBJ2-7,-,-,CASSSRREKDEQYF,TGTGCCAGCAGTTCTAGGAGGGAAAAGGACGAGCAGTACTTC
TRBV6-5,TRBJ2-7,-,medium-sized,CASSFGNEQYF,TGTGCCAGCAGTTTTGGGAACGAGCAGTACTTC
TRBV7-9,TRBJ1-4,-,few,CASSGGQVDLNEKLFF,TGTGCCAGCAGTGGGGGGCAGGTGGATCTCAATGAAAAACTGTTTTTT
TRBV27,TRBJ1-5,-,-,CASSSALNSNQPQHF,TGTGCCAGCAGTTCCGCATTGAATAGCAATCAGCCCCAGCATTTT
TRBV7-9,TRBJ1-3,TRBD1,-,CASRRQGRSGNTIYF,TGTGCCAGCAGGCGACAGGGGCGCTCTGGAAACACCATATATTTT
TRBV4-3,TRBJ1-2,TRBD1,-,CASSPGQGAWGYTF,TGCGCCAGCAGCCCGGGACAGGGGGCTTGGGGCTACACCTTC
TRBV6-6,TRBJ1-5,TRBD1,few,CASSAWDRGFDQPQHF,TGTGCCAGCAGTGCCTGGGACAGGGGTTTTGATCAGCCCCAGCATTTT
TRBV5-1,TRBJ1-1,-,-,CASSLAMGHLNTEAFF,TGCGCCAGCAGCTTGGCTATGGGACACCTGAACACTGAAGCTTTCTTT
TRBV28,TRBJ1-5,-,few,CASSRTVGVRGPQHF,TGTGCCAGCAGTAGAACTGTGGGGGTAAGGGGACCCCAGCATTTT
TRBV6-5,TRBJ1-2,-,once,CASSYSLDPNYGYTF,TGTGCCAGCAGTTACTCTTTGGATCCTAACTATGGCTACACCTTC
TRBV7-3,TRBJ2-1,TRBD2,-,CASSLVAGVYNEQFF,TGTGCCAGCAGCTTAGTAGCGGGAGTGTACAATGAGCAGTTCTTC
TRBV28,TRBJ1-5,-,-,CASRRISSNQPQHF,TGTGCCAGCAGGCGGATTTCGAGCAATCAGCCCCAGCATTTT
TRBV4-2,TRBJ1-3,-,few,CASSLHGRQANSGNTIYF,TGTGCCAGCAGCCTCCATGGAAGGCAGGCGAACTCTGGAAACACCATATATTTT
TRBV7-9,TRBJ1-2,-,few,CASPNGVESSYGYTF,TGTGCCAGCCCTAACGGGGTCGAATCTTCCTATGGCTACACCTTC
TRBV15,TRBJ1-1,-,few,CATSRDGGFRRENTEAFF,TGTGCCACCAGCAGAGATGGGGGATTCCGGCGGGAAAACACTGAAGCTTTCTTT
TRBV28,TRBJ1-2,-,few,CASLHPGGADYGYTF,TGTGCCAGCCTGCATCCGGGGGGCGCGGACTATGGCTACACCTTC
TRBV10-3,TRBJ2-1,-,-,CAIRPPNNEQFF,TGTGCCATCAGACCACCGAACAATGAGCAGTTCTTC